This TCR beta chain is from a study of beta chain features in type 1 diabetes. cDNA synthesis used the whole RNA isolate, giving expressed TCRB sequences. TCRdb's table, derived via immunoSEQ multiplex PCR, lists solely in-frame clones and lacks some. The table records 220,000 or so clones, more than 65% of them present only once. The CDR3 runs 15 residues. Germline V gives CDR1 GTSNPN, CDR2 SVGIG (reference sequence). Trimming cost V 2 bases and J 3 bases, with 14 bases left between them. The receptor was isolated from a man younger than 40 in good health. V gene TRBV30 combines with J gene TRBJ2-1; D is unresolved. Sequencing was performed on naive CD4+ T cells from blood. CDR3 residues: CAWSPPTIYYNEQFF. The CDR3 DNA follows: TGTGCCTGGAGTCCTCCTACCATATACTACAATGAGCAGTTCTTC.